The 18 T cell receptor beta chains below were found in one sample sequenced in a study of blood T cell repertoires in COVID-19 (TCRdb year 2020). Libraries were built with the immunoSEQ multiplex PCR assay. The source is immuneACCESS, and TCRdb retained only in-frame sequences with V and J called. Part of the clones is not carried over; for the studies checked, unresolved V genes explain less than half of this, and the remainder is unexplained. This sample gives 95,000 to 100,000 clones in total; around 85% of them show up just once. The ten top clones hold 1.5% to 2% of the sample. The sequencing input was peripheral blood. These receptors all stem from a woman aged 65 to 85 with active or convalescent COVID-19.

The rearrangement links TRBV30 to TRBJ1-2; D possibly corresponds to TRBD1 (6 bases). CDR3 length equals 13 residues. CDR1 and CDR2 (germline): GTSNPN, SVGIG (reference sequence). With 4 bases removed from V and 4 bases from J, the gap between germline ends came to 13 bases. CDR3 region: CAWKGEISYGYTF. The CDR3 region has the DNA TGTGCCTGGAAGGGGGAGATCTCCTATGGCTACACCTTC.

The chain joins TRBV3-1 (or the pseudogene TRBV3-2) to TRBJ2-1; a weak D match, TRBD2 (6 bases). V was trimmed by 2 bases and J by 4 bases, leaving 15 bases between them. This CDR3 contains 16 residues. CDR1 and CDR2 (germline): LGHDT, YNNKEL (reference sequence). The CDR3: CASSQKAGQVYNEQFF. Written as DNA, the CDR3 is TGTGCCAGCAGCCAAAAGGCGGGGCAGGTATACAATGAGCAGTTCTTC.

The rearrangement uses TRBV7-2 and TRBJ1-4; D not certain. Germline V gene data show CDR1 as SGHTA and CDR2 as FQGNSA. V was clipped by 2 bases and J by 2 bases, with 15 bases between them. This CDR3 is 17 amino acids long. CDR3 nucleotides: TGTGCCAGCAGCTTAAGGGCAGGAGGTTACACTAATGAAAAACTGTTTTTT. Its translation: CASSLRAGGYTNEKLFF.

The chain is built from TRBV6-2 or TRBV6-3 and TRBJ2-1; 9 bases align to TRBD2. Germline lookup yields CDR1 MNHEY and CDR2 SVGEGT. The CDR3 is 15 residues long. V gave up 5 bases and J gave up 0 bases; unmatched junction bases: 2. CDR3 DNA: TGTGCCAGCAGTGCGGGGGGGAGCTCCTACAATGAGCAGTTCTTC. Protein sequence: CASSAGGSSYNEQFF.

This clone was picked up one time. The V gene is TRBV10-3, the J gene TRBJ2-1; TRBD2 aligns across 13 bases. In germline, CDR1 is ENHRY, CDR2 SYGVKD. The CDR3 has 13 amino acids. J gave up 12 bases and V 4 bases, and 3 bases lay outside the gene matches. In nucleotides, the CDR3 is TGTGCCATCAGTGTCGGGACTAGCGGGGCGCAGTTCTTC. This sequence encodes CAISVGTSGAQFF.

J is TRBJ1-5 and V is TRBV28; possible D gene TRBD1, 5 bases. This CDR3 has 15 amino acids. The V gene's germline CDR1 is MDHEN and CDR2 SYDVKM. With 10 bases removed from V and 3 bases from J, the gap between germline ends came to 19 bases. The DNA of the CDR3 is TGTGCCACCCTCGGGGGTGGAGGCGACAATCAGCCCCAGCATTTT. Protein: CATLGGGGDNQPQHF.

This chain uses TRBV6-7 with TRBJ1-5, with 9 positions matching TRBD1. TRBV6-7 is placed among ORFs of uncertain function. Trimming at V came to 6 bases and at J to 0 bases, leaving 9 bases not matched to a gene. This CDR3 contains 17 residues. The CDR3: CASRRGTGPASNQPQHF. CDR3 DNA: TGTGCCAGCAGAAGGGGGACAGGGCCGGCTAGCAATCAGCCCCAGCATTTT.

This chain uses TRBV11-1 with TRBJ2-1; TRBD2 matches 9 bases. The V gene's germline CDR1 is SGHAT and CDR2 FQDESV (reference sequence). The trim removed 3 bases at V and 6 bases at J, leaving 6 bases unmatched. CDR3 length equals 15 residues. The CDR3 reads CASSFGGGAVNEQFF. The CDR3 DNA reads as TGTGCCAGCAGCTTCGGCGGGGGGGCGGTCAATGAGCAGTTCTTC.

A single count supports this clone. The rearrangement uses TRBV7-9 and TRBJ2-7, with TRBD2 matching 11 bases. The CDR3 contains 15 residues. Germline V CDR1 and CDR2: SEHNR, FQNEAQ (reference sequence). J gave up 4 bases and V 5 bases, and 7 bases lay outside the gene matches. The CDR3 region has the DNA TGTGCCAGCAGCATAACCGGGACTAGCGGTTACGAGCAGTACTTC. It codes for CASSITGTSGYEQYF.

The chain combines TRBV5-1 with TRBJ1-2; 8 bases agree with TRBD1. V shed 0 bases and J 2 bases; nucleotides not matched to a gene: 3. The CDR3 contains 15 residues. Per the germline V gene, CDR1 is SGHRS and CDR2 is YFSETQ. CDR3: CASSLGGTGNYGYTF. The CDR3 DNA reads as TGCGCCAGCAGCTTGGGGGGGACAGGCAACTATGGCTACACCTTC.

This chain joins TRBV28 and TRBJ2-7; 13 bases match TRBD2. V shed 6 bases and J 7 bases; nucleotides not matched to a gene: 9. Germline CDR1 and CDR2: MDHEN and SYDVKM. This CDR3 has 15 amino acids. CDR3 DNA: TGTGCCAGCAGCGAGACTAGCGGGGGGTACCGGGAGCAGTACTTC. Translated, it gives CASSETSGGYREQYF.

The V call is TRBV5-4, the J call TRBJ2-7; weak D call: TRBD2 (6 bases). CDR1 and CDR2 (germline): SGHNT, YYREEE (reference sequence). Trimming removed 5 bases from V and 11 bases from J, with 35 bases in between. The CDR3 sequence is 18 residues long. The CDR3 here is CASREPLGEAGGPPFEYF. Here the CDR3 DNA reads TGTGCCAGCAGAGAACCTTTGGGGGAGGCAGGCGGCCCCCCGTTCGAGTACTTC.

The rearrangement links TRBV5-1 to TRBJ1-1, with D possibly matching TRBD1 (5 bases). The germline V and J ends were trimmed by 2 bases and 5 bases, with 16 bases remaining between them. CDR1 is SGHRS and CDR2 is YFSETQ in the germline V gene. This CDR3 spans 15 amino acids. CDR3 residues: CASSFSRAGTTEAFF. Written as DNA, the CDR3 is TGCGCCAGCAGCTTTAGCAGGGCAGGGACTACTGAAGCTTTCTTT.

The CDR3 sequence is CASSRDRVSGNTIYF. As DNA, the CDR3 is TGTGCCAGCAGCAGGGACAGGGTCTCTGGAAACACCATATATTTT. The J gene is TRBJ1-3, the V gene TRBV7-9; 9 positions match TRBD1. The CDR3 is made up of 15 amino acids. Losses at the gene ends were 5 bases for V and 0 bases for J; bases not matched to a gene: 2. Germline CDR1 SEHNR, CDR2 FQNEAQ (reference sequence). Full variable domain (missing parts from reference TRBV7-9 and TRBJ1-3): DTGVSQNPRHKITKRGQNVTFRCDPISEHNRLYWYRQTLGQGPEFLTYFQNEAQLEKSRLLSDRFSAERPKGSFSTLEIQRTEQGDSAMYLCASSRDRVSGNTIYFGEGSWLTVV.

The CDR3 loop is CASSLEQSSNQPQHF. CDR3 bases: TGTGCCAGCAGCTTAGAACAGAGCAGCAATCAGCCCCAGCATTTT. The chain carries TRBV7-2 and TRBJ1-5; D not certain. V lost 1 base, J lost 1 base, and 8 bases lay in between. Germline V gene data show CDR1 as SGHTA and CDR2 as FQGNSA. The CDR3 covers 15 residues.

The chain has TRBV3-1 (or the pseudogene TRBV3-2) and TRBJ1-2; D possibly corresponds to TRBD1 (6 bases). With 1 base removed from V and 0 bases from J, the gap between germline ends came to 15 bases. Germline-derived CDR1 and CDR2 are LGHDT and YNNKEL (reference sequence). The CDR3 loop spans 17 amino acids. CDR3 DNA: TGTGCCAGCAGCCAAGTAGGCAGGGGACGAGCTAACTATGGCTACACCTTC. Encoded protein: CASSQVGRGRANYGYTF.

This clone appeared once. This chain joins TRBV5-8 and TRBJ2-7; D ambiguous. The CDR3 totals 13 residues. In germline, CDR1 is SGHTS, CDR2 YDEGEE. V shed 1 base and J shed 3 bases, with 8 bases lying between them. The CDR3 DNA is TGTGCCAGCAGCTTGTTACAGAACTACGAGCAGTACTTC. It is translated as CASSLLQNYEQYF.

The rearrangement links TRBV7-3 to TRBJ1-1; D is possibly TRBD1 (6 bases). Trimming shortened V by 6 bases and J by 4 bases, and 12 bases separated the two germline ends. CDR1 SGHTA and CDR2 FQGTGA come from the germline V gene. The CDR3 contains 13 residues. CDR3 nucleotides: TGTGCCAGCAGTCTAGTGGGGGCCACTGAAGCTTTCTTT. Its translation is CASSLVGATEAFF.